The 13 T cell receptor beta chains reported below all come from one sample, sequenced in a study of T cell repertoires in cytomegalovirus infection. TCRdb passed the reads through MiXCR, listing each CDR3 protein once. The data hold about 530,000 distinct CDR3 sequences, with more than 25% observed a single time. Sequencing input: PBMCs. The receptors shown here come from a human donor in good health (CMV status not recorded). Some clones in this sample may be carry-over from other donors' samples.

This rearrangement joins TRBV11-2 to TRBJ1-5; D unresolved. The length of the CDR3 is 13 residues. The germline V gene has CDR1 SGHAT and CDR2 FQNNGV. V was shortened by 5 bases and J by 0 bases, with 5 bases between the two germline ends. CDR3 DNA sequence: TGTGCCAGCAGCCGTAATAGCAATCAGCCCCAGCATTTT. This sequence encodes CASSRNSNQPQHF.

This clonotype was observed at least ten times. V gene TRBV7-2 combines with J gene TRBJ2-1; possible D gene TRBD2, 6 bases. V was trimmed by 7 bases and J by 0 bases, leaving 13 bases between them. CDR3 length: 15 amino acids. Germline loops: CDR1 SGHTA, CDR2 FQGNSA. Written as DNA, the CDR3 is TGTGCCAGCAACCCCGGGACTGTCTCCTACAATGAGCAGTTCTTC. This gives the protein CASNPGTVSYNEQFF.

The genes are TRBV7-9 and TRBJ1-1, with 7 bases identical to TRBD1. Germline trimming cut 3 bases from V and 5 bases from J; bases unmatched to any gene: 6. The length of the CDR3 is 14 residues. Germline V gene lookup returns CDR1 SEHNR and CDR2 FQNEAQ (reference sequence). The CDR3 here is CASSFTGANTEAFF. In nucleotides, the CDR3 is TGTGCCAGCAGCTTTACAGGGGCAAATACTGAAGCTTTCTTT.

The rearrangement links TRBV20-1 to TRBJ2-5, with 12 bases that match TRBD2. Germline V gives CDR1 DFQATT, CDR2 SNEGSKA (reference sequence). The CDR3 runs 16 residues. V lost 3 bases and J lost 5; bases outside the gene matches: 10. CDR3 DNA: TGCAGTGCTAGGGTTCTAGCGGGAGGGCCCCGGGAGACCCAGTACTTC. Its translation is CSARVLAGGPRETQYF.

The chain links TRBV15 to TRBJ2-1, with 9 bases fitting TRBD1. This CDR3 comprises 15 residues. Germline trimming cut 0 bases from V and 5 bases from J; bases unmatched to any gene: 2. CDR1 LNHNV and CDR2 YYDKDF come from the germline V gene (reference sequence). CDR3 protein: CATSRDRQGDNEQFF. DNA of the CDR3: TGTGCCACCAGCAGAGATCGACAGGGGGACAATGAGCAGTTCTTC.

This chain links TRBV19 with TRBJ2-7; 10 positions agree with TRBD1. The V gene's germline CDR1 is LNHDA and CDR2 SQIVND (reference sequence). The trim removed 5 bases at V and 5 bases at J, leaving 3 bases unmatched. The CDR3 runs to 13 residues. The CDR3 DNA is TGTGCCAGTAGTGTCGGGACAGGGGACGAGCAGTACTTC. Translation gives CASSVGTGDEQYF.

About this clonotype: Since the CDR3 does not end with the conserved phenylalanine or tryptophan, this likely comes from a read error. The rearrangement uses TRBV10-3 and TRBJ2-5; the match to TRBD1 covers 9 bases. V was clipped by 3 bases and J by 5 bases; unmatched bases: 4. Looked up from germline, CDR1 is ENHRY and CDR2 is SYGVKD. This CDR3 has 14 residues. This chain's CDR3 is CAISEQGARETQYL. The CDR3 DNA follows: TGTGCCATCAGTGAACAGGGGGCGCGGGAGACCCAGTACCTC.

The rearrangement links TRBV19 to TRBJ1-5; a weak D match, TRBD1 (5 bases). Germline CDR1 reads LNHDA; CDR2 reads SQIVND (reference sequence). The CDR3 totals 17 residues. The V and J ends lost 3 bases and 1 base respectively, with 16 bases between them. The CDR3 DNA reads TGTGCCAGTAGTATCCCCCCCGGGAGGGGAAGCAATCAGCCCCAGCATTTT. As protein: CASSIPPGRGSNQPQHF.

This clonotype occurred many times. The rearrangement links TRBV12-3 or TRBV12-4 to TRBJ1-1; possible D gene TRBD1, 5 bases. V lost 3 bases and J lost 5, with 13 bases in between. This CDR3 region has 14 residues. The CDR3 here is CASSFTPGSTEAFF. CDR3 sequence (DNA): TGTGCCAGCAGTTTTACCCCAGGGAGTACTGAAGCTTTCTTT.

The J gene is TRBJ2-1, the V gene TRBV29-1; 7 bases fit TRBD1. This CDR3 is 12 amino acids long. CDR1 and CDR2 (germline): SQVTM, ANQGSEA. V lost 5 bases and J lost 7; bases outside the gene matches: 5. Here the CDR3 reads CSVLQGVNEQFF. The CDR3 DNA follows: TGCAGCGTTTTGCAGGGGGTTAATGAGCAGTTCTTC.

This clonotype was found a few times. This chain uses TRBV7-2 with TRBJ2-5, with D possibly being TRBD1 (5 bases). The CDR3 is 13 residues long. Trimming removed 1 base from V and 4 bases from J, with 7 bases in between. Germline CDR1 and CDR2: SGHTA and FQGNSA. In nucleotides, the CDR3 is TGTGCCAGCAGCTTAGTGGGGCTAGAGACCCAGTACTTC. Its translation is CASSLVGLETQYF.

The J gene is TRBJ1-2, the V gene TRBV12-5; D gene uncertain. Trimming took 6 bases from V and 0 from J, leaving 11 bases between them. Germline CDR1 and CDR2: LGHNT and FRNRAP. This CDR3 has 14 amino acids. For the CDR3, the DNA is TGTGCTAGTGGCTTGCTGTCCTCTAACTATGGCTACACCTTC. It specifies CASGLLSSNYGYTF.

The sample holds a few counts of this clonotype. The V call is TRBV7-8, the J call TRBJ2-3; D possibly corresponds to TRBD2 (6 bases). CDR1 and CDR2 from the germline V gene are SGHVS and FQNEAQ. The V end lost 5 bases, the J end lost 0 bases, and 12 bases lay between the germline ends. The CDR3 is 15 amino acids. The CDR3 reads CASSRYSGSTDTQYF. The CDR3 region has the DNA TGTGCCAGCAGCCGATATAGCGGAAGCACAGATACGCAGTATTTT. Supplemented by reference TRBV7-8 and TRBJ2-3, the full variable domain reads GAGVSQSPRYKVAKRGQDVALRCDPISGHVSLFWYQQALGQGPEFLTYFQNEAQLDKSGLPSDRFFAERPEGSVSTLKIQRTQQEDSAVYLCASSRYSGSTDTQYFGPGTRLTVL.